This T cell receptor beta chain was identified during a study of graft-versus-host responses after intestinal transplantation. About this clone itself: The antigen remains undetermined.

Germline CDR1 and CDR2: SGHRS and YFSETQ. The CDR3 length is 15 residues. Trimming cost V 4 bases and J 5 bases, with 17 bases left between them. The protocol was immunoSEQ multiplex PCR, while the TCRdb copy is restricted to in-frame clones and leaves out a portion. This sample has about 47,000 clones, with 85% to 95% found just once. The sequence came from a human donor who was the organ donor for an intestinal transplant. The material sequenced was unstimulated CD8+ T cells sorted from spleen or lymph node cells, taken before transplant. This chain joins TRBV5-1 and TRBJ2-3; a possible D gene is TRBD2 (5 bases). DNA for the CDR3: TGCGCCAGCAGCGGTGGACTTACGCCCTTAGATACGCAGTATTTT. This codes for CASSGGLTPLDTQYF.